These 11 T cell receptor beta chains originate from one sample sequenced in a study of cytomegalovirus exposure and HLA in healthy donors. PCR amplification relied on 60 Vbeta primers (plus 13 Jbeta primers). The method was immunoSEQ multiplex PCR; TCRdb's version includes in-frame clones alone and lacks a portion of them. The sample yields about 130,000 clones, more than 65% seen once. Material: PBMCs. These receptors were collected from a male donor in good health and CMV-seropositive.

V is TRBV15 and J is TRBJ1-5, with D hard to call. Germline CDR1 reads LNHNV; CDR2 reads YYDKDF (reference sequence). This CDR3 comprises 14 residues. V was trimmed by 0 bases and J by 1 base, leaving 4 bases between them. CDR3 sequence reads: CATSRDLSNQPQHF. The CDR3 DNA reads as TGTGCCACCAGCAGAGACCTAAGCAATCAGCCCCAGCATTTT.

This sequence joins TRBV15 and TRBJ2-3; 7 bases line up with TRBD2. V shed 0 bases and J 6 bases; nucleotides not matched to a gene: 9. The length of the CDR3 is 16 residues. Germline CDR1 is LNHNV and CDR2 is YYDKDF (reference sequence). The chain's CDR3 is CATSREGGGPQDTQYF. The CDR3 coding sequence is TGTGCCACCAGCAGAGAGGGGGGGGGACCCCAGGATACGCAGTATTTT.

This chain uses TRBV2 with TRBJ2-7; TRBD1 might be the D (5 bases). Germline V gives CDR1 SNHLY, CDR2 FYNNEI. The CDR3 length is 14 residues. V was clipped by 1 base and J by 7 bases, with 14 bases between them. The CDR3 region has the DNA TGTGCCAGCAGTGAAGGTAGCAGGGTGGGGGAGCAGTACTTC. It yields the protein CASSEGSRVGEQYF.

This clone was detected only once. V usage is TRBV28 and J usage is TRBJ1-5; a possible D gene is TRBD1 (5 bases). The CDR3 totals 14 residues. V shed 3 bases and J shed 5 bases, with 11 bases lying between them. Germline CDR1 reads MDHEN; CDR2 reads SYDVKM. This CDR3 is CASSFQGGDQPQHF. The CDR3 DNA sequence: TGTGCCAGCAGTTTTCAGGGTGGTGATCAGCCCCAGCATTTT. The variable domain in full, completed from reference TRBV28 and TRBJ1-5, reads DVKVTQSSRYLVKRTGEKVFLECVQDMDHENMFWYRQDPGLGLRLIYFSYDVKMKEKGDIPEGYSVSREKKERFSLILESASTNQTSMYLCASSFQGGDQPQHFGDGTRLSIL.

The V gene is TRBV27, the J gene TRBJ1-5; no clear D gene. Germline V gene data show CDR1 as MNHEY and CDR2 as SMNVEV (reference sequence). V lost 3 bases and J 1 base, leaving 10 bases between the germline ends. This CDR3 is 15 amino acids long. CDR3 sequence reads: CASSLNPGSNQPQHF. The CDR3 nucleotides read TGTGCCAGCAGTTTGAATCCCGGGAGCAATCAGCCCCAGCATTTT.

This rearrangement joins TRBV6-6 to TRBJ2-7; 8 nucleotides align to TRBD1. The CDR3 sequence is 15 residues long. The germline V gene encodes CDR1 MNHNY and CDR2 SVGAGI (reference sequence). V trimming: 2 bases; J trimming: 2 bases; junction bases outside the gene matches: 5. CDR3 DNA: TGTGCCAGCAGTTACCCCGGACAGGGCGCCTACGAGCAGTACTTC. Amino acids: CASSYPGQGAYEQYF.

This clone was observed a few times. The J gene is TRBJ1-2, the V gene TRBV28; D not certain. V lost 3 bases and J lost 5, with 10 bases in between. The CDR3 is 13 amino acids. Germline loops: CDR1 MDHEN, CDR2 SYDVKM. CDR3 loop: CASSFRGFYGYTF. The CDR3 DNA is TGTGCCAGCAGTTTCCGGGGTTTTTATGGCTACACCTTC.

As regards this clone: Relative to the germline gene, one junction end is altered; a read error may explain this. The gene calls are TRBV5-1 and TRBJ2-7; 9 bases map to TRBD1. The CDR3 is made up of 14 amino acids. Germline V gene data show CDR1 as SGHRS and CDR2 as YFSETQ. In DNA, the CDR3 is TGCGCCAGCAGTTTGGGACAGGGTGATGCCGAGCAGTACTTC. This gives the protein CASSLGQGDAEQYF.

A remark on this clone: This specimen includes other DNA sequences encoding the same CDR3. This rearrangement joins TRBV6-5 to TRBJ1-1, with TRBD1 identical over 8 bases. Trimming took 6 bases from V and 3 from J; bases not matched to a gene: 9. Germline assignment: CDR1 MNHEY and CDR2 SVGAGI. The CDR3 loop spans 15 amino acids. The CDR3 sequence: CASSYSPGGDTEAFF. The CDR3, as DNA: TGTGCCAGCAGCTATTCCCCAGGGGGCGACACTGAAGCTTTCTTT.

The chain combines TRBV6-6 with TRBJ1-1; TRBD1 matches at 9 bases. J was trimmed by 8 bases and V by 4 bases; bases with no gene match: 5. CDR3 length: 13 residues. The V gene's germline CDR1 is MNHNY and CDR2 SVGAGI (reference sequence). CDR3 loop: CASSSRTGVEAFF. The CDR3 bases are TGTGCCAGCAGTTCCCGGACAGGGGTCGAAGCTTTCTTT.

This chain connects TRBV28 to TRBJ1-2; tentative D call: TRBD1 (5 bases). Germline loops: CDR1 MDHEN, CDR2 SYDVKM. CDR3 length: 12 residues. Trimming took 6 bases from V and 8 from J, leaving 13 bases between them. In DNA form, the CDR3 reads TGTGCCAGCAGCTGGGGACTCAGAGGCTACACCTTC. Its translation: CASSWGLRGYTF.